The present T cell receptor beta chain was sequenced within a study of blood T cell repertoires in COVID-19. Germline V gene sequence: CDR1 SGDLS, CDR2 YYNGEE. The V and J ends lost 3 bases and 1 base, in that order; junction bases with no gene match: 3. This CDR3 comprises 15 residues. Some clones are missing from TCRdb's copy, which holds only in-frame ones; the method was immunoSEQ multiplex PCR. The profile shows 130,000 or so clones, roughly 80% of them singletons. This chain uses TRBV9 with TRBJ1-3, with 8 bases aligning to TRBD1. The sample taken for sequencing was peripheral blood. The clonotype originates from a human donor in a cohort sampled during active COVID-19. In DNA form, the CDR3 reads TGTGCCAGCAGCGGAACAGGGGGGTCTGGAAACACCATATATTTT. As protein: CASSGTGGSGNTIYF.